A selection of T cell receptor beta chains follows, all from one sample in a study of blood T cell repertoires in COVID-19. The repertoire was sequenced with immunoSEQ multiplex PCR; TCRdb's copy has only in-frame clones and lacks some. Of tens of thousands of clones listed, about 88% were seen once; the top ten hold roughly 6.5%. The sequencing input was peripheral blood. Every receptor here comes from a man aged 55 to 69 with acute or convalescent COVID-19. Each CDR3 is given with its conserved first and last residue. Fields, in order: J gene, D gene, CDR3 length, V gene, clone size, CDR3 DNA, CDR3 protein. A D gene is named only where the DNA matches it firmly. Expanded clones are given a class, and other clones once, few, many or no size at all.

j_gene: TRBJ1-1
d_gene: .
len: 13
v_gene: TRBV11-3
abundance: .
CDR3nt: TGTGCCAGCAGCCTTACTATGAACACTGAAGCTTTCTTT
CDR3aa: CASSLTMNTEAFF

j_gene: TRBJ2-1
d_gene: TRBD2
len: 15
v_gene: TRBV19
abundance: once
CDR3nt: TGTGCCAGTAGTACGACTAGCGGGGTCTACAATGAGCAGTTCTTC
CDR3aa: CASSTTSGVYNEQFF

j_gene: TRBJ1-2
d_gene: .
len: 11
v_gene: TRBV30
abundance: .
CDR3nt: TGTGCCTGGAACGGGAACTATGGCTACACCTTC
CDR3aa: CAWNGNYGYTF

j_gene: TRBJ1-1
d_gene: TRBD1
len: 14
v_gene: TRBV2
abundance: .
CDR3nt: TGTGCCAGCAGTGGGGGACAGGTGGACACTGAAGCTTTCTTT
CDR3aa: CASSGGQVDTEAFF

j_gene: TRBJ2-5
d_gene: .
len: 14
v_gene: TRBV3-1/TRBV3-2
abundance: .
CDR3nt: TGTGCCAGCAGCCAAGGGCGCCTAGCTGAGACCCAGTACTTC
CDR3aa: CASSQGRLAETQYF

j_gene: TRBJ1-3
d_gene: .
len: 16
v_gene: TRBV25-1
abundance: few
CDR3nt: TGTGCCAGCAGTCGCAGGGACACGAGCTCTGGAAACACCATATATTTT
CDR3aa: CASSRRDTSSGNTIYF

j_gene: TRBJ2-2
d_gene: TRBD1
len: 17
v_gene: TRBV3-1/TRBV3-2
abundance: .
CDR3nt: TGTGCCAGCAGCCCCCTCGACAGGGCCTTGAACACCGGGGAGCTGTTTTTT
CDR3aa: CASSPLDRALNTGELFF

j_gene: TRBJ2-1
d_gene: .
len: 14
v_gene: TRBV30
abundance: .
CDR3nt: TGTGCCTGGACCCCAAGGTTCCTCCAGGATGAGCAGTTCTTC
CDR3aa: CAWTPRFLQDEQFF

j_gene: TRBJ1-1
d_gene: .
len: 12
v_gene: TRBV3-1/TRBV3-2
abundance: .
CDR3nt: TGTGCCAGCAGCCAAGAGGGGGCGGCAGCTTTCTTT
CDR3aa: CASSQEGAAAFF

j_gene: TRBJ2-7
d_gene: .
len: 11
v_gene: TRBV29-1
abundance: .
CDR3nt: TGCAGCGTTGTGACAGAATACGAGCAGTACTTC
CDR3aa: CSVVTEYEQYF

j_gene: TRBJ2-7
d_gene: .
len: 11
v_gene: TRBV12-3/TRBV12-4
abundance: .
CDR3nt: TGTGCCAGCAGTTTCAGATACGAGCAGTACTTC
CDR3aa: CASSFRYEQYF

j_gene: TRBJ1-1
d_gene: .
len: 14
v_gene: TRBV7-9
abundance: .
CDR3nt: TGTGCCAGCAGAAAGGGGAACGGAAACACTGAAGCTTTCTTT
CDR3aa: CASRKGNGNTEAFF

j_gene: TRBJ1-4
d_gene: .
len: 12
v_gene: TRBV12-3/TRBV12-4
abundance: once
CDR3nt: TGTGCCAGCAGAGCAGGGGTCGAAAAACTGTTTTTT
CDR3aa: CASRAGVEKLFF

j_gene: TRBJ2-7
d_gene: TRBD2
len: 14
v_gene: TRBV6-1
abundance: .
CDR3nt: TGTGCCAGCAGTGAAGTGGCGGGAGGGTACGAGCAGTACTTC
CDR3aa: CASSEVAGGYEQYF

j_gene: TRBJ2-6
d_gene: TRBD1
len: 17
v_gene: TRBV7-6
abundance: few
CDR3nt: TGTGCCAGCAGCCGCGGGACAGGGAGAAACGGGGCCAACGTCCTGACTTTC
CDR3aa: CASSRGTGRNGANVLTF

j_gene: TRBJ2-2
d_gene: TRBD2
len: 15
v_gene: TRBV2
abundance: .
CDR3nt: TGTGCCAGCAGTCGAGCCGGGGGGGAGACCGGGGAGCTGTTTTTT
CDR3aa: CASSRAGGETGELFF

j_gene: TRBJ2-7
d_gene: TRBD1
len: 14
v_gene: TRBV5-4
abundance: .
CDR3nt: TGTGCCAGCAAACCGGGACAGAGCTCCTACGAGCAGTACTTC
CDR3aa: CASKPGQSSYEQYF

j_gene: TRBJ2-3
d_gene: .
len: 14
v_gene: TRBV30
abundance: .
CDR3nt: TGTGCCTGGAGGGCAGGGATCGGCACAGATACGCAGTATTTT
CDR3aa: CAWRAGIGTDTQYF

j_gene: TRBJ1-2
d_gene: .
len: 14
v_gene: TRBV5-1
abundance: .
CDR3nt: TGCGCCAGCAGCTTGACGCAGGGGTTAAGTGGCTACACCTTC
CDR3aa: CASSLTQGLSGYTF

j_gene: TRBJ2-7
d_gene: .
len: 14
v_gene: TRBV2
abundance: once
CDR3nt: TGTGCCAGCAGTGAGACAGGTATGTTCGGAGAGCAGTACTTC
CDR3aa: CASSETGMFGEQYF